This T cell receptor beta chain was documented in a study of T cell responses to AZD1222 COVID-19 vaccine. In the study overall: Pooled together were second doses at about 4 or about 12 weeks.

Findings and limits, study-wide: Without day 14 samples, only post-peak T cell repertoires were studied. Donor demographics were predominantly white British with a female majority; clonal diversity may be underestimated. A rise in Spike-specific TCR breadth and depth followed two AZD1222 doses.

This clone has ten or more counts. Antigen unknown. Germline CDR1 MNHNS, CDR2 SASEGT. V shed 1 base and J shed 8 bases, with 9 bases lying between them. This CDR3 contains 13 residues. Repertoires were generated with immunoSEQ multiplex PCR, while TCRdb's copy carries only in-frame clones and drops some. The sample records roughly 130,000 clones, 75% to 90% being singletons. This rearrangement joins TRBV6-1 to TRBJ1-3; D not certain. Here the sequenced sample was peripheral blood, taken on day 0 of AZD1222 vaccination. This TCR was sampled from an adult in good health. CDR3: CASSEVEGHTIYF. CDR3 DNA sequence: TGTGCCAGCAGTGAAGTAGAGGGTCACACCATATATTTT.